This TCR beta chain was recorded in a study of blood T cell repertoires in COVID-19. Study information: COVID-19 samples collected from the United States, Italy and Spain covered acute and convalescent phases. Sample material is recorded as cDNA or gDNA derived from T cells, B-cell-depleted T cells, or PBMCs.

Source study methods: Amplification with reference gene primers provided the estimates of nucleated cell counts. Libraries were prepared by immunoSEQ multiplex PCR; TCRdb keeps only in-frame clonotypes and omits some of them. The DNA was the basis for D and trimming; V, J and clone size are from that table. This table holds around 200,000 clones, 70% to 90% found once. The length of the CDR3 is 15 residues. Unmatched junction bases numbered 8, after V lost 6 bases and J lost 4 bases. Germline lookup yields CDR1 MDHEN and CDR2 SYDVKM. The sequence derives from a human donor with active or convalescent COVID-19. The donor label of this sample is uncertain. The chain recombines TRBV28 with TRBJ1-5; TRBD1 matches 8 bases. The sequenced sample consisted of peripheral blood. The CDR3 nucleotides read TGTGCCAGCAGGACCCCAGGGGGCCCGAATCAGCCCCAGCATTTT. Its translation: CASRTPGGPNQPQHF. The entire variable domain, with the rest obtained from reference TRBV28 and TRBJ1-5, is as follows: DVKVTQSSRYLVKRTGEKVFLECVQDMDHENMFWYRQDPGLGLRLIYFSYDVKMKEKGDIPEGYSVSREKKERFSLILESASTNQTSMYLCASRTPGGPNQPQHFGDGTRLSIL.